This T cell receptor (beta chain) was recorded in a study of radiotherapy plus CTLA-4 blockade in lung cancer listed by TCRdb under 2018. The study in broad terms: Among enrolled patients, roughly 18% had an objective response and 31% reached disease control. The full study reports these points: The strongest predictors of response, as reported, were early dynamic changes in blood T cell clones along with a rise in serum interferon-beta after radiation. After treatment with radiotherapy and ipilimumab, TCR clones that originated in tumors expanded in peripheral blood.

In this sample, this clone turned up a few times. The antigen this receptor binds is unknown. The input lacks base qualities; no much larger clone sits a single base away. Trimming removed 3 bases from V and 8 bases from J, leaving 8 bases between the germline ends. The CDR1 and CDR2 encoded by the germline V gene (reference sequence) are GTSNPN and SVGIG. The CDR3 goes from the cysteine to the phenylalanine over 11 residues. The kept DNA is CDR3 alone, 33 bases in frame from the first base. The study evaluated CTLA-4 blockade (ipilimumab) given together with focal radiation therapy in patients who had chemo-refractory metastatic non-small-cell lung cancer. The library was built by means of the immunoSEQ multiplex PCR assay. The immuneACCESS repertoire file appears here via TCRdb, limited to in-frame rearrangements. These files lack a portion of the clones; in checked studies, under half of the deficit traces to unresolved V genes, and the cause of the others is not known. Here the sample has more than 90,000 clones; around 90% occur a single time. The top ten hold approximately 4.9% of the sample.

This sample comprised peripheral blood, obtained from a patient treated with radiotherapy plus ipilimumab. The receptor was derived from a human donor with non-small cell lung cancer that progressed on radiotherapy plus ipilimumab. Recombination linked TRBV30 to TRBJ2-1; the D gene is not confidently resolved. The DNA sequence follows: TGTGCCTGGAGGGCCGAAGATGAGCAGTTCTTC. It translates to CAWRAEDEQFF. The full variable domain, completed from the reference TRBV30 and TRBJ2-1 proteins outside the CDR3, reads SQTIHQWPATLVQPVGSPLSLECTVEGTSNPNLYWYRQAAGRGLQLLFYSVGIGQISSEVPQNLSASRPQDRQFILSSKKLLLSDSGFYLCAWRAEDEQFFGPGTRLTVL.